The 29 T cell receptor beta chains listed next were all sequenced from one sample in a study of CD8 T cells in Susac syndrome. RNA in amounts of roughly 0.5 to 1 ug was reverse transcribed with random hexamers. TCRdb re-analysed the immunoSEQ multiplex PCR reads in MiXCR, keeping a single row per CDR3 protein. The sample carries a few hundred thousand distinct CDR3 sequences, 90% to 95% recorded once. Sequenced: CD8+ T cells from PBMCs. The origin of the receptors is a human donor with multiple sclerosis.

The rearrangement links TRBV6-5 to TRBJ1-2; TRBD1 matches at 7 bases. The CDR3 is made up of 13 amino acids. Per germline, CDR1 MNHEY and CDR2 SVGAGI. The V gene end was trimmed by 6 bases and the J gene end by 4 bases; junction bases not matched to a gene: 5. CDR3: CASSPPGGYGYTF. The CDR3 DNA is TGTGCCAGCAGCCCCCCAGGGGGCTATGGCTACACCTTC.

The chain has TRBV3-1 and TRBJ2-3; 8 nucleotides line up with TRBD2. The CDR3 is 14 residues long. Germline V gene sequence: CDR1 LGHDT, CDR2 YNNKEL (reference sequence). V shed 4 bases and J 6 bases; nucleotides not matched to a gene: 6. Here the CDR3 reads CASSPGGPRDTQYF. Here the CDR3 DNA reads TGTGCCAGCAGCCCGGGGGGGCCTAGGGATACGCAGTATTTT.

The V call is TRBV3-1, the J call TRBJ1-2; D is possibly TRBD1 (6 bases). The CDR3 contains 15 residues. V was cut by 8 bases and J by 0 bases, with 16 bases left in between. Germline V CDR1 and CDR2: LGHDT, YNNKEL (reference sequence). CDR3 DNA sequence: TGTGCCAGCCTTTCCGAAACAGGGACTAACTATGGCTACACCTTC. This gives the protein CASLSETGTNYGYTF.

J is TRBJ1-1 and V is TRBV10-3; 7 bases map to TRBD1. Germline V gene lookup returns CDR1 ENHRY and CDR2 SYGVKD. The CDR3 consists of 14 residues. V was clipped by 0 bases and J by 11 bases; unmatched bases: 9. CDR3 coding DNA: TGTGCCATCAGTGAGTCGAAGGGGGACAGATCCGCTTTCTTT. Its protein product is CAISESKGDRSAFF.

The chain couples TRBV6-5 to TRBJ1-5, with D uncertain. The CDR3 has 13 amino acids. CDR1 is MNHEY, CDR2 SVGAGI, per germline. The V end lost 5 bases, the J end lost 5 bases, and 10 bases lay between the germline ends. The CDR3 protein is CASSLDRYQPQHF. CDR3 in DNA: TGTGCCAGCAGTCTCGACCGATATCAGCCCCAGCATTTT.

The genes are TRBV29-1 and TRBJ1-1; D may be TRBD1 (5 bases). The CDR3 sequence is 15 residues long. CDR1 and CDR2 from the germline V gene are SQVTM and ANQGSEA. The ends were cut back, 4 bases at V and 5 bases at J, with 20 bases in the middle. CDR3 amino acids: CSVGNDGAAWTEAFF. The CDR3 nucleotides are TGCAGCGTTGGAAATGATGGGGCGGCCTGGACTGAAGCTTTCTTT.

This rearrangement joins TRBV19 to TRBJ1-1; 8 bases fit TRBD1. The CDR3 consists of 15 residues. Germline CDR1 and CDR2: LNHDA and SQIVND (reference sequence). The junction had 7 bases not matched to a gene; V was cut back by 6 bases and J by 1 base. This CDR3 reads CASRRQGFGNTEAFF. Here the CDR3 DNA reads TGTGCCAGTAGGCGACAGGGGTTTGGGAACACTGAAGCTTTCTTT.

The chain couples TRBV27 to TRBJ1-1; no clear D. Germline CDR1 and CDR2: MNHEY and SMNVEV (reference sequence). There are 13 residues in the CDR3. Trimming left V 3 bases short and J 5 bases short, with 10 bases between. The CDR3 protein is CASSFSVGTEAFF. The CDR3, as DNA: TGTGCCAGCAGTTTCTCGGTTGGAACTGAAGCTTTCTTT.

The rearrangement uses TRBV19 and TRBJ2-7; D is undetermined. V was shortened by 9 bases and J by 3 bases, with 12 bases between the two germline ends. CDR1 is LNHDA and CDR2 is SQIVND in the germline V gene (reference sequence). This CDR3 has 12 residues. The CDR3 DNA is TGTGCCAGCACGGACGGGCACTACGAGCAGTACTTC. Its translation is CASTDGHYEQYF.

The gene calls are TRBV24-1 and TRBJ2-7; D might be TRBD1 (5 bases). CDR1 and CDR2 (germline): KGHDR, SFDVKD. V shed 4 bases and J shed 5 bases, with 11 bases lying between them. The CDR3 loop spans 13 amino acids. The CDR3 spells CATSDTDSHEQYF. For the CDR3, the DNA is TGTGCCACCAGTGACACCGACAGCCACGAGCAGTACTTC.

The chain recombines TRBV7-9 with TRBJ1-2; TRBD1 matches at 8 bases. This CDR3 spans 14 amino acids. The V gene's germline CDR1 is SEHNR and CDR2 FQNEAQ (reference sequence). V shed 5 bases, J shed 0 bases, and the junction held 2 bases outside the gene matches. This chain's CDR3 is CASSPDRANYGYTF. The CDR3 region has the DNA TGTGCCAGCAGCCCGGACAGGGCTAACTATGGCTACACCTTC. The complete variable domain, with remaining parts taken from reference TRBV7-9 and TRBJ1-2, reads DTGVSQNPRHKITKRGQNVTFRCDPISEHNRLYWYRQTLGQGPEFLTYFQNEAQLEKSRLLSDRFSAERPKGSFSTLEIQRTEQGDSAMYLCASSPDRANYGYTFGSGTRLTVV.

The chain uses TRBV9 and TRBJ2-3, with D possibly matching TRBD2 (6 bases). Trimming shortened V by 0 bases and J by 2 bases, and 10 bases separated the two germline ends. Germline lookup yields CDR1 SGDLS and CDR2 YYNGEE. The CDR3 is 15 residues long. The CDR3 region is CASSVGSGLTDTQYF. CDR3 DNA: TGTGCCAGCAGCGTAGGTAGCGGCCTCACAGATACGCAGTATTTT. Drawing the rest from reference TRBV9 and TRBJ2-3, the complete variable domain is DSGVTQTPKHLITATGQRVTLRCSPRSGDLSVYWYQQSLDQGLQFLIQYYNGEERAKGNILERFSAQQFPDLHSELNLSSLELGDSALYFCASSVGSGLTDTQYFGPGTRLTVL.

CDR3 protein: CASSLLPGQGTYEQYF. CDR3 nucleotides: TGTGCCAGCAGCCTCCTTCCGGGACAGGGGACCTACGAGCAGTACTTC. The rearrangement uses TRBV27 and TRBJ2-7, with 10 bases that match TRBD1. Germline V CDR1 and CDR2: MNHEY, SMNVEV (reference sequence). The CDR3 has 16 amino acids. The V and J ends lost 6 bases and 2 bases, in that order; junction bases with no gene match: 10.

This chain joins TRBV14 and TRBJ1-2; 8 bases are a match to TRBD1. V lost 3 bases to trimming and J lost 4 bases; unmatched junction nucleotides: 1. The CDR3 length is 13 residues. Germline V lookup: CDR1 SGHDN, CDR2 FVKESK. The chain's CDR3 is CASSHTGGYGYTF. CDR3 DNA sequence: TGTGCCAGCAGCCATACAGGGGGCTATGGCTACACCTTC.

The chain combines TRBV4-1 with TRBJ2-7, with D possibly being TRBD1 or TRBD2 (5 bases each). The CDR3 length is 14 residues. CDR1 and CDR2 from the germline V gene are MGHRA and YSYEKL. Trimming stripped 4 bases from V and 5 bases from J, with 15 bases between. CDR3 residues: CASSRQPGTDEQYF. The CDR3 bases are TGCGCCAGCAGCCGACAGCCGGGGACCGACGAGCAGTACTTC.

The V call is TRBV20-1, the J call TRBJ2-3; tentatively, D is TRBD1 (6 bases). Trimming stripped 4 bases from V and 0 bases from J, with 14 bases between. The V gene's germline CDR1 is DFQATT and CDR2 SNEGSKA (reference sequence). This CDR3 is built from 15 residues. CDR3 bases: TGCAGTGCTACAGGGGCCGGTGCTAGCACAGATACGCAGTATTTT. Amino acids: CSATGAGASTDTQYF.

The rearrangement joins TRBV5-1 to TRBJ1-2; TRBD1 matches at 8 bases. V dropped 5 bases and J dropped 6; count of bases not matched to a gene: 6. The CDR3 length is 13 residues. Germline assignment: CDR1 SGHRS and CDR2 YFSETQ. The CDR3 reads CASRTGGLDGYTF. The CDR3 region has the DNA TGCGCCAGCAGAACAGGGGGGTTAGATGGCTACACCTTC.

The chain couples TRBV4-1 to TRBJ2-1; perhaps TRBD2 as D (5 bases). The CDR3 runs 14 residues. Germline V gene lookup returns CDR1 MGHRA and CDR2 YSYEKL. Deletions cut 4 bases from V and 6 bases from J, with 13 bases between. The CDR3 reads CASSLRPGSNEQFF. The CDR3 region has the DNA TGCGCCAGCAGCCTCCGCCCGGGGAGCAATGAGCAGTTCTTC.

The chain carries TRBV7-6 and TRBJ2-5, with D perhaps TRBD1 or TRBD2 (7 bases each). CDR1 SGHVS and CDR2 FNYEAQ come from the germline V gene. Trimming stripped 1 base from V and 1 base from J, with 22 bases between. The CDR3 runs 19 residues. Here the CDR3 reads CASSLEGGGQPMFQETQYF. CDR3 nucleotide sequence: TGTGCCAGCAGCTTAGAGGGGGGGGGACAGCCAATGTTCCAAGAGACCCAGTACTTC.

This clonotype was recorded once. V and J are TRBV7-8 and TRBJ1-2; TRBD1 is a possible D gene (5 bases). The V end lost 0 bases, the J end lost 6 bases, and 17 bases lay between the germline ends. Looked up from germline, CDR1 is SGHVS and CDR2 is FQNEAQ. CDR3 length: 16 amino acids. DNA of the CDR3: TGTGCCAGCAGCTTAGCCCCATCACGAGGGGTGGATGGCTACACCTTC. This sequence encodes CASSLAPSRGVDGYTF.

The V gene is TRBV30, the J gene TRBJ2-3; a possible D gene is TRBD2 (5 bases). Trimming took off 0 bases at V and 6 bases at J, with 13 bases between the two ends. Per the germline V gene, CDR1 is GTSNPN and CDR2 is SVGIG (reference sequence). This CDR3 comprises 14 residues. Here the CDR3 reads CAWSVGSGDDTQYF. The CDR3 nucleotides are TGTGCCTGGAGTGTGGGAAGCGGTGATGATACGCAGTATTTT.

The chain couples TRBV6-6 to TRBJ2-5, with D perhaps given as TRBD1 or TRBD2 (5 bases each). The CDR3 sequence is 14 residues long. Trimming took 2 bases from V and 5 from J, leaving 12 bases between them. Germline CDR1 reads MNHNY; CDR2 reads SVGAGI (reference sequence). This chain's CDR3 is CASSYGTSPETQYF. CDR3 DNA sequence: TGTGCCAGCAGTTACGGGACCTCTCCGGAGACCCAGTACTTC.

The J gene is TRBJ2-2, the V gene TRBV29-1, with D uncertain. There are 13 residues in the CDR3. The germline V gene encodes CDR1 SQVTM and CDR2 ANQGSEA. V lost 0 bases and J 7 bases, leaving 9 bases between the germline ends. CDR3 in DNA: TGCAGCGTTGAAGACGAGGTGGGCGGGGAGCTGTTTTTT. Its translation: CSVEDEVGGELFF.

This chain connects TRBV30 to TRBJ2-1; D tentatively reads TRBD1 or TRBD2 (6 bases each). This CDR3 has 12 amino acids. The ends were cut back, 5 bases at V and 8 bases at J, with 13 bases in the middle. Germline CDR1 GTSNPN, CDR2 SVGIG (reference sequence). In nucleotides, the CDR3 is TGTGCCTGGGAGGTTCGGGGGCATGAGCAGTTCTTC. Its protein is CAWEVRGHEQFF.

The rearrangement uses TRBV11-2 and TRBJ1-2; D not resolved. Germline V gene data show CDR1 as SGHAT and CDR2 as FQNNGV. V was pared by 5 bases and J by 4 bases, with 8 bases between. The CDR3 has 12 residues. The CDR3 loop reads CASSPRSYGYTF. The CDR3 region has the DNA TGTGCCAGCAGCCCGCGGAGCTATGGCTACACCTTC.

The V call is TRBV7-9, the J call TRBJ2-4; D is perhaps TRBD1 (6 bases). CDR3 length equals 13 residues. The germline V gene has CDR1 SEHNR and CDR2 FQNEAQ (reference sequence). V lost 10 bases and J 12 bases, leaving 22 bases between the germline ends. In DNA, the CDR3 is TGTGCCATACGACAGGCAGGTGAAGATCCTCAGTACTTC. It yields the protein CAIRQAGEDPQYF.

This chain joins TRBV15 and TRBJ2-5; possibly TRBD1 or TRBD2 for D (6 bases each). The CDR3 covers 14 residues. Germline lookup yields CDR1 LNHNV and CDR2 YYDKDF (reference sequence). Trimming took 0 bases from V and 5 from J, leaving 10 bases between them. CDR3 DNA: TGTGCCACCAGCAGAGATGGGGGGCGGGAGACCCAGTACTTC. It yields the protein CATSRDGGRETQYF.

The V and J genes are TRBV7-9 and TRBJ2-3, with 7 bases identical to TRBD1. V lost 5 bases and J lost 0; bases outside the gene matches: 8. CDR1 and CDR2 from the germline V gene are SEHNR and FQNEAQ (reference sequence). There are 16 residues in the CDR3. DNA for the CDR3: TGTGCCAGCAGCACCCTGACAGGGTCTAGCACAGATACGCAGTATTTT. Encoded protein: CASSTLTGSSTDTQYF.

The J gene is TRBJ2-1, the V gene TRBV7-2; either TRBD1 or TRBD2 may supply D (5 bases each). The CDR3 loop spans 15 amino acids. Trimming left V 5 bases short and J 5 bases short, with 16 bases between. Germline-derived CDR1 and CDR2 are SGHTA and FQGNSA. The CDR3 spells CASSPGPYRDNEQFF. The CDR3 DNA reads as TGTGCCAGCAGCCCGGGGCCTTACCGTGACAATGAGCAGTTCTTC. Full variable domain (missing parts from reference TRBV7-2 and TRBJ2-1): GAGVSQSPSNKVTEKGKDVELRCDPISGHTALYWYRQSLGQGLEFLIYFQGNSAPDKSGLPSDRFSAERTGGSVSTLTIQRTQQEDSAVYLCASSPGPYRDNEQFFGPGTRLTVL.